A single sample gave rise to the 5 T cell receptor beta chains below, sequenced in a study of early T cells in non-severe SARS-CoV-2 infection. In TCRdb, the 5' RACE reads were re-called with MiXCR into one record per CDR3 protein. The table lists 25,000 to 30,000 distinct CDR3 sequences, about 5% of them singletons. The sequenced material came from whole blood. The source is an adult who was a healthcare worker with PCR-confirmed SARS-CoV-2 infection or an uninfected control (not recorded which).

This clonotype was found many times. This sequence joins TRBV20-1 and TRBJ1-1; D is possibly TRBD1 (6 bases). The ends were cut back, 2 bases at V and 1 base at J, with 11 bases in the middle. CDR3 size: 14 residues. Germline loops: CDR1 DFQATT, CDR2 SNEGSKA (reference sequence). The CDR3 coding sequence is TGCAGTGCTAGATGGGGGCGACGGAACACTGAAGCTTTCTTT. Translating it yields CSARWGRRNTEAFF.

This clonotype was counted ten times or more. V and J are TRBV19 and TRBJ1-5, with a weak D call TRBD1 (5 bases). CDR1 and CDR2 from the germline V gene are LNHDA and SQIVND (reference sequence). The CDR3 extends over 17 amino acids. Trimming stripped 7 bases from V and 0 bases from J, with 19 bases between. Here the CDR3 DNA reads TGTGCCAGTAACTCACGCACGGCGGGACGTAGCAATCAGCCCCAGCATTTT. Translating gives CASNSRTAGRSNQPQHF.

This clonotype was found many times. The gene calls are TRBV7-9 and TRBJ2-5; D not certain. Trimming took 3 bases from V and 4 from J, leaving 12 bases between them. The V gene's germline CDR1 is SEHNR and CDR2 FQNEAQ (reference sequence). The CDR3 is 14 amino acids. The CDR3 bases are TGTGCCAGCAGCTTTCGGCAGGCGGTAGAGACCCAGTACTTC. It yields the protein CASSFRQAVETQYF.

The chain recombines TRBV27 with TRBJ2-5; D possibly corresponds to TRBD1 (6 bases). Trimming shortened V by 5 bases and J by 5 bases, and 21 bases separated the two germline ends. The CDR3 runs 16 residues. Germline CDR1 reads MNHEY; CDR2 reads SMNVEV (reference sequence). CDR3 sequence reads: CASSPIRGFGDETQYF. In DNA, the CDR3 is TGTGCCAGCAGTCCCATCAGGGGCTTCGGAGATGAGACCCAGTACTTC.

This clonotype was detected many times. This chain joins TRBV6-6 and TRBJ2-1; 9 nucleotides agree with TRBD2. This CDR3 spans 12 amino acids. Germline lookup yields CDR1 MNHNY and CDR2 SVGAGI (reference sequence). The J segment lost 12 bases and the V segment lost 5 bases, leaving 5 bases of the junction unmatched. The CDR3 loop is CASSVSGRWQFF. CDR3 DNA sequence: TGTGCCAGCAGTGTAAGCGGGAGGTGGCAGTTCTTC.